This is a list of T cell receptor delta chains from one sample in a study of gamma-delta T cells after stem cell transplantation. TCRdb re-called the RT-PCR reads through CATT. The data show some 2,500 delta-chain clones, approximately 20% seen once. The sample comprised gamma-delta T cells. The receptors were sampled from a human donor. It is not recorded whose cells these are; they may come from a transplant donor. CDR3s include the opening cysteine and the closing phenylalanine or tryptophan. A D gene is named only where the DNA matches it firmly. Rows may omit the clone size; those that give it use once, few, many or a size class.

D: NA
V: TRDV1
J: TRDJ1
size: NA
CDR3: CALGELLRWGPTQYTDKLIF
DNA: TGTGCTCTTGGGGAACTACTACGCTGGGGCCCAACTCAGTACACCGATAAACTCATCTTT

D: TRDD3
V: TRDV1
J: TRDJ2
size: medium-sized
CDR3: CALGELSPVFSPQRGYWGNTTAQLFF
DNA: TGTGCTCTTGGGGAACTCTCCCCCGTTTTTTCCCCTCAAAGGGGATACTGGGGCAACACCACAGCACAACTCTTCTTT

D: TRDD3
V: TRDV3
J: TRDJ1
size: medium-sized
CDR3: CAFTDYGLGDYTDKLIF
DNA: TGTGCCTTCACAGACTACGGCCTGGGGGACTACACCGATAAACTCATCTTT

D: TRDD3
V: TRDV2
J: TRDJ1
size: large
CDR3: CACDTWGIDKLIF
DNA: TGTGCCTGTGACACCTGGGGGATCGATAAACTCATCTTT

D: TRDD3
V: TRDV2
J: TRDJ3
size: medium-sized
CDR3: CACDTGSLGDSSGSWDTRQMFF
DNA: TGTGCCTGTGACACCGGGAGTCTGGGGGATTCTAGCGGCTCCTGGGACACCCGACAGATGTTTTTC

D: NA
V: TRDV3
J: TRDJ1
size: large
CDR3: CASWPSRGPYTDKLIF
DNA: TGTGCCTCCTGGCCTTCCCGGGGACCGTACACCGATAAACTCATCTTT

D: NA
V: TRDV1
J: TRDJ3
size: medium-sized
CDR3: CALGEIRRGPSSWDTRQMFF
DNA: TGTGCTCTTGGGGAAATCCGGAGGGGGCCTAGCTCCTGGGACACCCGACAGATGTTTTTC

D: TRDD3
V: TRDV2
J: TRDJ3
size: medium-sized
CDR3: CACDNVWGIQGSWDTRQMFF
DNA: TGTGCCTGTGACAATGTCTGGGGGATACAAGGCTCCTGGGACACCCGACAGATGTTTTTC

D: NA
V: TRDV2
J: TRDJ3
size: NA
CDR3: CACDTWEFPVVPSSWDTRQMFF
DNA: TGTGCCTGTGACACCTGGGAGTTCCCTGTGGTACCCAGCTCCTGGGACACCCGACAGATGTTTTTC

D: TRDD3
V: TRDV1
J: TRDJ1
size: NA
CDR3: CALGGSFFGGYADKLIF
DNA: TGTGCTCTTGGGGGATCGTTCTTCGGGGGATACGCCGATAAACTCATCTTT

D: TRDD3
V: TRDV2
J: TRDJ1
size: large
CDR3: CACDYVLGDTRTYTDKLIF
DNA: TGTGCCTGTGACTATGTACTGGGGGATACGCGAACGTACACCGATAAACTCATCTTT

D: NA
V: TRDV2
J: TRDJ3
size: few
CDR3: CACDTRVRLLESSSWDTRPMFF
DNA: TGTGCCTGTGACACGCGTGTGAGGCTACTGGAGTCCAGCTCCTGGGACACCCGGCCGATGTTTTTC

D: NA
V: TRDV1
J: TRDJ1
size: medium-sized
CDR3: CALGEQQAHTADKLIF
DNA: TGTGCTCTTGGGGAACAACAGGCACATACAGCCGATAAACTCATCTTT

D: TRDD3
V: TRAV29/DV5
J: TRDJ1
size: medium-sized
CDR3: CAASVGTSPYWGIWNTDKLIF
DNA: TGTGCAGCAAGCGTGGGAACTTCCCCCTACTGGGGGATATGGAACACCGATAAACTCATCTTT

D: TRDD3
V: TRDV1
J: TRDJ1
size: few
CDR3: CALGNSLSFSRKRTGGLHTDKLIF
DNA: TGTGCTCTTGGGAACTCCCTATCGTTTTCTAGGAAGCGGACTGGGGGATTGCACACCGATAAACTCATCTTT

D: NA
V: TRDV1
J: TRDJ1
size: NA
CDR3: CALGENQQYGARSRDYTDKLIF
DNA: TGTGCTCTTGGGGAAAATCAGCAATACGGGGCGAGGTCGAGGGACTACACCGATAAACTCATCTTT

D: TRDD3
V: TRAV29/DV5
J: TRDJ1
size: NA
CDR3: CAASPRGGGIPSYTDKLIF
DNA: TGTGCAGCGAGCCCACGGGGGGGAGGGATACCCTCGTACACCGATAAACTCATCTTT

D: NA
V: TRDV1
J: TRDJ1
size: medium-sized
CDR3: CALGEQFTYGHTDKLIF
DNA: TGTGCTCTTGGGGAACAATTTACCTACGGGCACACCGATAAACTCATCTTT

D: TRDD3
V: TRAV29/DV5
J: TRDJ1
size: large
CDR3: CAVTGGYGGLGKLIF
DNA: TGTGCAGTCACTGGGGGATATGGAGGATTAGGTAAACTCATCTTT

D: NA
V: TRDV2
J: TRDJ3
size: few
CDR3: CACDIRNSWDTLHIFF
DNA: TGTGCCTGTGACATCAGGAACTCCTGGGACACCCTCCATATTTTTTTC

D: NA
V: TRDV1
J: TRDJ1
size: large
CDR3: CALGDTDKLIF
DNA: TGTGCTCTGGGGGACACCGATAAACTCATCTTT

D: TRDD3
V: TRDV3
J: TRDJ1
size: NA
CDR3: CASRASGYWGISEDKLIF
DNA: TGTGCCTCCCGGGCCTCAGGTTACTGGGGGATAAGTGAAGATAAACTCATCTTT

D: TRDD3
V: TRDV3
J: TRDJ1
size: few
CDR3: CASSPYWGPTDKLIF
DNA: TGTGCCTCCTCTCCCTACTGGGGTCCCACCGATAAACTCATCTTT

D: NA
V: TRDV1
J: TRDJ2
size: medium-sized
CDR3: CALLSGAPGATAQLFF
DNA: TGTGCTCTTTTATCGGGGGCTCCGGGGGCTACAGCACAACTCTTCTTT

D: NA
V: TRDV2
J: TRDJ2
size: NA
CDR3: CACDTRWGHPASTAQLFF
DNA: TGTGCCTGTGACACGAGGTGGGGGCACCCTGCTTCGACAGCACAACTCTTCTTT

D: TRDD3
V: TRDV2
J: TRDJ3
size: large
CDR3: CACDTWGIHSWDTRQMFF
DNA: TGTGCCTGTGACACCTGGGGGATTCACTCCTGGGACACCCGACAGATGTTTTTC

D: TRDD3
V: TRDV1
J: TRDJ1
size: NA
CDR3: CALGELLFWGSTDKLIF
DNA: TGTGCTCTTGGGGAACTACTGTTCTGGGGGAGCACCGATAAACTCATCTTT

D: NA
V: TRDV2
J: TRDJ3
size: few
CDR3: CAYDLGSSWGTLQMFF
DNA: TGTGCCTATGACTTGGGGAGCTCCTGGGGCACCCTACAGATGTTTTTC

D: TRDD3
V: TRDV2
J: TRDJ2
size: medium-sized
CDR3: CACDILGDTTAQLFF
DNA: TGTGCCTGTGACATACTGGGGGATACGACAGCACAACTCTTCTTT

D: TRDD3
V: TRDV3
J: TRDJ1
size: medium-sized
CDR3: CAFSPKSTGGYTDKLIF
DNA: TGTGCCTTTTCTCCTAAAAGTACTGGGGGATACACCGATAAACTCATCTTT

D: TRDD3
V: TRDV3
J: TRDJ1
size: medium-sized
CDR3: CAVLGDRQGYTDKLIF
DNA: TGTGCCGTACTGGGGGATCGACAGGGGTACACCGATAAACTCATCTTT

D: TRDD3
V: TRDV2
J: TRDJ3
size: NA
CDR3: CACDSVLGDTGSWDTRQMFF
DNA: TGTGCCTGTGACTCCGTACTGGGGGATACGGGCTCCTGGGACACCCGACAGATGTTTTTC

D: TRDD3
V: TRDV1
J: TRDJ1
size: medium-sized
CDR3: CALGELSQPVLLTGGYKSGTDKLIF
DNA: TGTGCTCTTGGGGAACTATCCCAACCCGTCCTCCTTACTGGGGGTTATAAGAGTGGCACCGATAAACTCATCTTT

D: TRDD3
V: TRDV1
J: TRDJ1
size: NA
CDR3: CALGGSVGGYANTDKLIF
DNA: TGTGCTCTTGGGGGTTCCGTTGGGGGATACGCCAACACCGATAAACTCATCTTT

D: NA
V: TRDV1
J: TRDJ1
size: few
CDR3: CALGEPSFLLGDTRSDKLIF
DNA: TGTGCTCTTGGGGAACCCAGCTTCCTACTTGGGGATACGCGATCCGATAAACTCATCTTT

D: NA
V: TRDV2
J: TRDJ3
size: medium-sized
CDR3: CACDTTGSSWDTRQMFF
DNA: TGTGCCTGTGACACTACTGGGAGCTCCTGGGACACCCGACAGATGTTTTTC

D: TRDD3
V: TRDV2
J: TRDJ3
size: few
CDR3: CACDTYWGMSLSWDTRQMFF
DNA: TGTGCCTGTGACACTTACTGGGGGATGTCCCTCTCCTGGGACACCCGACAGATGTTTTTC

D: TRDD3
V: TRDV2
J: TRDJ2
size: large
CDR3: CACDILGDLTAQLFF
DNA: TGTGCCTGTGACATACTGGGGGATTTGACAGCACAACTCTTCTTT

D: TRDD3
V: TRDV2
J: TRDJ3
size: medium-sized
CDR3: CACDTNENWGRRSWDTRQMFF
DNA: TGTGCCTGTGACACCAATGAGAACTGGGGGCGACGCTCCTGGGACACCCGACAGATGTTTTTC

D: TRDD3
V: TRDV2
J: TRDJ3
size: hyperexpanded
CDR3: CACDWGSSWDTRQMFF
DNA: TGTGCCTGTGACTGGGGGAGCTCCTGGGACACCCGACAGATGTTTTTC

D: TRDD3
V: TRDV1
J: TRDJ1
size: NA
CDR3: CALGELGQDPTLLGDTRLLRDKLIF
DNA: TGTGCTCTTGGGGAACTTGGTCAGGATCCCACCTTACTGGGGGATACGCGACTATTGAGGGATAAACTCATCTTT

D: TRDD3
V: TRDV3
J: TRDJ1
size: few
CDR3: CAFGLPTILSIVPSYVLGDTRGKPDKLIF
DNA: TGTGCCTTCGGCCTTCCTACCATTCTTTCAATTGTGCCTTCCTACGTACTGGGGGATACTAGGGGAAAACCCGATAAACTCATCTTT

D: TRDD3
V: TRDV2
J: TRDJ2
size: large
CDR3: CACDGWGGSLTAQLFF
DNA: TGTGCCTGTGATGGCTGGGGGGGATCTTTGACAGCACAACTCTTCTTT

D: NA
V: TRDV1
J: TRDJ2
size: large
CDR3: CALGSFPNPWEDNLLTAQLFF
DNA: TGTGCTCTTGGGTCGTTTCCTAACCCCTGGGAGGATAACCTTTTGACAGCACAACTCTTCTTT

D: NA
V: TRDV1
J: TRDJ1
size: few
CDR3: CALGGVIGGAPPYTDKLIF
DNA: TGTGCTCTTGGGGGGGTTATTGGGGGGGCTCCCCCGTACACCGATAAACTCATCTTT

D: NA
V: TRDV2
J: TRDJ3
size: NA
CDR3: CACDPLPGLVDPSSWDTRQMFF
DNA: TGTGCCTGTGACCCCCTCCCTGGCCTGGTGGACCCCAGCTCCTGGGACACCCGACAGATGTTTTTC

D: NA
V: TRDV1
J: TRDJ1
size: few
CDR3: CALGEGPPWGIYADKLIF
DNA: TGTGCTCTAGGGGAAGGGCCCCCGTGGGGAATTTACGCCGATAAACTCATCTTT

D: NA
V: TRDV1
J: TRDJ1
size: few
CDR3: CALGPNGVLLPTPGGLGWKLIF
DNA: TGTGCTCTTGGGCCGAATGGGGTTCTCCTTCCTACTCCTGGGGGATTGGGGTGGAAACTCATCTTT

D: TRDD3
V: TRAV29/DV5
J: TRDJ1
size: NA
CDR3: CAASEGFLRGGGYPYTDKLIF
DNA: TGTGCAGCAAGCGAGGGCTTCCTACGAGGTGGGGGATACCCGTACACCGATAAACTCATCTTT

D: TRDD3
V: TRDV1
J: TRDJ1
size: medium-sized
CDR3: CALGGPSHVLTGGYADSFDKLIF
DNA: TGTGCTCTTGGAGGGCCTTCCCACGTCCTTACTGGGGGATACGCGGATTCCTTTGATAAACTCATCTTT

D: TRDD3
V: TRDV1
J: TRDJ1
size: few
CDR3: CALGEVGPTAVLGDTGFENTDKLIF
DNA: TGTGCTCTTGGGGAAGTTGGGCCTACGGCCGTACTGGGGGATACAGGATTTGAGAACACCGATAAACTCATCTTT

D: TRDD3
V: TRDV1
J: TRDJ1
size: NA
CDR3: CALGELSPYWGIRVTDKPIF
DNA: TGTGCTCTTGGGGAACTTAGCCCGTACTGGGGGATACGCGTCACCGATAAACCCATCTTT

D: TRDD3
V: TRDV1
J: TRDJ1
size: medium-sized
CDR3: CALGEYGKWGIQFTDKLIF
DNA: TGTGCTCTTGGGGAATACGGAAAGTGGGGGATACAATTTACCGATAAACTCATCTTT

D: NA
V: TRDV2
J: TRDJ3
size: medium-sized
CDR3: CACDWGSWDTRQMFF
DNA: TGTGCCTGTGACTGGGGCTCCTGGGACACCCGACAGATGTTTTTC

D: NA
V: TRAV29/DV5
J: TRDJ1
size: large
CDR3: CAASAGGRAIDTDKLIF
DNA: TGTGCAGCAAGCGCAGGAGGGAGGGCGATTGACACCGATAAACTCATCTTT

D: TRDD3
V: TRDV3
J: TRDJ2
size: large
CDR3: CAFRGYTAQLFF
DNA: TGTGCCTTTAGGGGATACACAGCACAACTCTTCTTT

D: TRDD3
V: TRDV1
J: TRDJ1
size: few
CDR3: CALGESCLGLLWGIRGHTDKLIF
DNA: TGTGCTCTTGGGGAATCATGCCTTGGCCTACTCTGGGGGATACGGGGTCACACCGATAAACTCATCTTT

D: NA
V: TRDV1
J: TRDJ1
size: medium-sized
CDR3: CALGEKASYFYWGKTDKLIF
DNA: TGTGCTCTTGGGGAAAAGGCTTCCTACTTCTACTGGGGGAAAACCGATAAACTCATCTTT

D: TRDD3
V: TRDV1
J: TRDJ1
size: large
CDR3: CALGERTSWGIDPDKLIF
DNA: TGTGCTCTTGGGGAACGGACGAGTTGGGGGATTGATCCCGATAAACTCATCTTT